Sequencing of this T cell receptor (beta chain) was carried out in a study of blood T cell repertoires in COVID-19. Study details: T cells, B-cell-depleted T cells, or PBMCs provided the cDNA or gDNA that served as material.

Per the authors' pipeline: How many nucleated cells were present was estimated from reference gene primer amplification. Assay: immunoSEQ multiplex PCR; the TCRdb copy retains only in-frame clones and omits some. The V and J calls and clone size come from that table; D and trimming were worked out from the DNA. The sample lists about 360,000 clones, about 88% occurring once. There are 12 residues in the CDR3. Germline lookup yields CDR1 GTSNPN and CDR2 SVGIG (reference sequence). V gave up 3 bases and J gave up 3 bases; unmatched junction bases: 1. The sample comprised peripheral blood. The genes are TRBV30 and TRBJ1-1, with 7 bases lining up with TRBD1. This sequence was found in a human donor in a cohort sampled during active COVID-19. The CDR3 loop is CAWRDRDTEAFF. As DNA, the CDR3 is TGTGCCTGGAGAGACAGGGACACTGAAGCTTTCTTT. Full variable domain (outside the CDR3, taken from reference TRBV30 and TRBJ1-1): SQTIHQWPATLVQPVGSPLSLECTVEGTSNPNLYWYRQAAGRGLQLLFYSVGIGQISSEVPQNLSASRPQDRQFILSSKKLLLSDSGFYLCAWRDRDTEAFFGQGTRLTVV.